This record looks at one T cell receptor beta chain sequence and its context. Its antigen is undetermined. By way of CD45RO/CCR7/CD25/CD127/CD95/CD27, the CD4+ regulatory, stem cell-like memory, central memory and naive cells were sorted. CDR3 size: 14 residues. V gave up 0 bases and J gave up 4 bases, with 9 bases separating them. Germline V gene data show CDR1 as MNHNY and CDR2 as SVGAGI (reference sequence). Reverse transcription of all isolated RNA meant that expressed TCRB transcripts were sequenced. Method: immunoSEQ multiplex PCR; TCRdb's copy keeps in-frame clones and lacks some. The data hold around 690,000 clones, with around an eighth observed a single time. These data are taken from a study of beta chain features in type 1 diabetes. Across the study: Researchers looked at about 110 million sorted cells across all samples. Whole-study findings and limits: There was a moderate but significant shortening of TCRB CDR3s in all four CD4+ subsets of Type 1 diabetes patients. The naive, central memory and Treg TCRB repertoires looked more alike in patients than they did in healthy donors.

Sequencing used naive CD4+ T cells from blood. This TCR derives from a man aged 30 to 45 with type 1 diabetes. The chain carries TRBV6-6 and TRBJ1-2; possibly TRBD1 for D (6 bases). This CDR3 reads CASSYSRGSYGYTF. For the CDR3, the DNA is TGTGCCAGCAGTTACTCCAGGGGAAGCTATGGCTACACCTTC.